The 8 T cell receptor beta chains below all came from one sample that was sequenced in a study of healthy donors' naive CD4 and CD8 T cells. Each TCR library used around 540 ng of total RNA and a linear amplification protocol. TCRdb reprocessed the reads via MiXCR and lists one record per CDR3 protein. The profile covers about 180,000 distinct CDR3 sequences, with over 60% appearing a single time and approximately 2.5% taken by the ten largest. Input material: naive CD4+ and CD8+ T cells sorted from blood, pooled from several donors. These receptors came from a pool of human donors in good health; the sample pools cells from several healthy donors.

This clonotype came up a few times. CDR3 protein: CASSPFPGAGYNEQFF. The CDR3, as DNA: TGTGCCAGCAGCCCTTTCCCAGGGGCGGGCTACAATGAGCAGTTCTTC. The V and J genes are TRBV5-4 and TRBJ2-1; D may be TRBD1 (6 bases). This CDR3 is 16 amino acids long. The germline gives CDR1 SGHNT, CDR2 YYREEE (reference sequence). V lost 4 bases, J lost 3 bases, and 17 bases lay in between.

As DNA, the CDR3 is TGTGCCAGCGAGGGACTAGCGGGACCCAATGAGCAGTTCTTC. Translating it yields CASEGLAGPNEQFF. The genes are TRBV19 and TRBJ2-1, with 13 bases lining up with TRBD2. The germline CDR1 and CDR2 sequences are LNHDA and SQIVND (reference sequence). This CDR3 region has 14 residues. V was clipped by 9 bases and J by 6 bases; unmatched bases: 5.

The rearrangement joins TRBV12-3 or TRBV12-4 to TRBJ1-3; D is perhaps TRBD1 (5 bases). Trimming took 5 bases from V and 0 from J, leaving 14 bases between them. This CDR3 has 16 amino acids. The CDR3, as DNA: TGTGCCAGCAGTCCACCGGGACTCAACTCTGGAAACACCATATATTTT. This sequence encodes CASSPPGLNSGNTIYF.

CDR3: CASSIDTGRDTQYF. The DNA of the CDR3 is TGTGCCAGTAGTATAGATACGGGCAGGGATACGCAGTATTTT. V usage is TRBV19 and J usage is TRBJ2-3; D gene ambiguous. Trimming stripped 0 bases from V and 6 bases from J, with 10 bases between. Germline CDR1 reads LNHDA; CDR2 reads SQIVND (reference sequence). This CDR3 comprises 14 residues.

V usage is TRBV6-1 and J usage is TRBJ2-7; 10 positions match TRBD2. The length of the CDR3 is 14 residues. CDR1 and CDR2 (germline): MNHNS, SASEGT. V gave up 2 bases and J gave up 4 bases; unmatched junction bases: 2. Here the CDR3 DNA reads TGTGCCAGCAGTGAACTAGCGGGAGCGTACGAGCAGTACTTC. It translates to CASSELAGAYEQYF.

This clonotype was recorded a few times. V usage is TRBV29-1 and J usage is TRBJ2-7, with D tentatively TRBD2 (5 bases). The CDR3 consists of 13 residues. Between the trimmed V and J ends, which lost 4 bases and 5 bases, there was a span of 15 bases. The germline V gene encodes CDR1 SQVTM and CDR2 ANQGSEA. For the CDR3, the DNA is TGCAGCGTTGTGGGCTTAGAGGGCGACGAGCAGTACTTC. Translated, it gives CSVVGLEGDEQYF.

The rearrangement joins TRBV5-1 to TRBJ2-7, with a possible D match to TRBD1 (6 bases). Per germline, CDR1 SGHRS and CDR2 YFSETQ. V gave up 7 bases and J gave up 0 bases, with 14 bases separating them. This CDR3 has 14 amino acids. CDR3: CASGTQGSSYEQYF. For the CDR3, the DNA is TGCGCCAGCGGAACTCAGGGGAGCTCCTACGAGCAGTACTTC.

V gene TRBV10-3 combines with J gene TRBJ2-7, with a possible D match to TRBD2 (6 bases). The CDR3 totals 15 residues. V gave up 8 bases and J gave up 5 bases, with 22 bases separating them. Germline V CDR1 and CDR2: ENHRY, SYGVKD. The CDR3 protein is CAIPWENERVNEQYF. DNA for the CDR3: TGTGCCATCCCCTGGGAAAATGAGCGGGTTAACGAGCAGTACTTC.